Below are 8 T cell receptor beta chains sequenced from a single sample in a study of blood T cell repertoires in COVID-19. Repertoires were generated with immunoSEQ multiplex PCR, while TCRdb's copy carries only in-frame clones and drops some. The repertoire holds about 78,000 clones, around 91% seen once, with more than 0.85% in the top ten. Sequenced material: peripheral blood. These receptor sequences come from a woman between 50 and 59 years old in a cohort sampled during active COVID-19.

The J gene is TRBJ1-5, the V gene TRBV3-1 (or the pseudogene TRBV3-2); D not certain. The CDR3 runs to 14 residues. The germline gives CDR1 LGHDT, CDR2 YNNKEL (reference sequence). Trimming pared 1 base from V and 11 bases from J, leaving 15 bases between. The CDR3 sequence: CASSQGGEKSTQHF. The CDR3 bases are TGTGCCAGCAGCCAAGGAGGTGAGAAATCGACCCAGCATTTT.

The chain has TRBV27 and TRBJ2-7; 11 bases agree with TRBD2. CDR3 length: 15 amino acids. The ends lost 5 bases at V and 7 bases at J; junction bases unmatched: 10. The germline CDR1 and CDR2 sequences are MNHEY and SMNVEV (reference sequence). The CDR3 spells CASSPIAGGPVEQYF. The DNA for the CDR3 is TGTGCCAGCAGTCCAATAGCGGGAGGGCCGGTTGAGCAGTACTTC.

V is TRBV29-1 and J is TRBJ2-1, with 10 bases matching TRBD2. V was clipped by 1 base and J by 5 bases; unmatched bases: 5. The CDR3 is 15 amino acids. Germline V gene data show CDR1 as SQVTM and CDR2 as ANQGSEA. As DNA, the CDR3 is TGCAGCGTTGAAGGAGCGGGAGGGCCCGACAATGAGCAGTTCTTC. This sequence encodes CSVEGAGGPDNEQFF.

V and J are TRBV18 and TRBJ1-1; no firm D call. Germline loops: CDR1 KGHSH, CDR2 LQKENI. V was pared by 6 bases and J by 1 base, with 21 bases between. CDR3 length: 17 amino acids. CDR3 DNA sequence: TGTGCCAGCTCCGGTCAGGAACAGTCCCTGGGGAACACTGAAGCTTTCTTT. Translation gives CASSGQEQSLGNTEAFF.

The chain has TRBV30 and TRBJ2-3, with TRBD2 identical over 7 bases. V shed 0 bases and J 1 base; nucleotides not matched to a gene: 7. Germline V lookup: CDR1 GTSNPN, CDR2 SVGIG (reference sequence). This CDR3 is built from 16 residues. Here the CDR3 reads CAWSVRGLAGTDTQYF. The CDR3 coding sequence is TGTGCCTGGAGTGTAAGAGGGCTAGCGGGCACAGATACGCAGTATTTT.

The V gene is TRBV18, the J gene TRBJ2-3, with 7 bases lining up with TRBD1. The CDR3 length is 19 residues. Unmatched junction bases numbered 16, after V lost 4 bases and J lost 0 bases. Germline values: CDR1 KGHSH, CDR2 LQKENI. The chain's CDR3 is CASSHQSRVRDSSTDTQYF. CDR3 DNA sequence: TGTGCCAGCTCACACCAAAGCCGAGTTAGGGACAGCAGCACAGATACGCAGTATTTT.

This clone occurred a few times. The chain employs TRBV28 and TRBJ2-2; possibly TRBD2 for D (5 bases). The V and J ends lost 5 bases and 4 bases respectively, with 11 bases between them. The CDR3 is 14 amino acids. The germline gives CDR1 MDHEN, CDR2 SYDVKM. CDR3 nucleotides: TGTGCCAGCAGTCTGAGCGGTCGCACCGGGGAGCTGTTTTTT. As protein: CASSLSGRTGELFF.

The CDR3 sequence: CASSIEVGNQPQHF. In DNA, the CDR3 is TGTGCCAGTAGTATTGAGGTAGGCAATCAGCCCCAGCATTTT. V usage is TRBV19 and J usage is TRBJ1-5; D uncertain. The CDR3 totals 14 residues. Germline values: CDR1 LNHDA, CDR2 SQIVND (reference sequence). Trimming left V 3 bases short and J 2 bases short, with 8 bases between.